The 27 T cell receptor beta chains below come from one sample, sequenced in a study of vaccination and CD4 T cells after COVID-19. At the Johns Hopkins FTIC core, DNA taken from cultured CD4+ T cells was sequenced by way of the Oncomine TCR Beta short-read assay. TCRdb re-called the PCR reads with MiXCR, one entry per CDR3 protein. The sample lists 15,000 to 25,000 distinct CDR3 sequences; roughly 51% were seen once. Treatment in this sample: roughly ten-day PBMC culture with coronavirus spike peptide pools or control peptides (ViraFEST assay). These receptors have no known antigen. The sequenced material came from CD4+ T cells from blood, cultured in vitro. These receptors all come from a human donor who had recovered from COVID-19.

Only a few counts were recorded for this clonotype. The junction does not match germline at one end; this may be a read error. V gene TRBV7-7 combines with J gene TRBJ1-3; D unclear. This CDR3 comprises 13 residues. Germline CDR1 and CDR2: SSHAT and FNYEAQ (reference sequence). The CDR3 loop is CASSAGSGNTIYF. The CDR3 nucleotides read TGTGCTAGCAGTGCGGGGTCTGGAAACACCATATATTTT.

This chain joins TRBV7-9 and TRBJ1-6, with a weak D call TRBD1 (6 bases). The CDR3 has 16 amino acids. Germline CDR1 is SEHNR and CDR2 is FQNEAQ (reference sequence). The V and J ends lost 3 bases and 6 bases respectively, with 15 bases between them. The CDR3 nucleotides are TGTGCCAGCAGCTTGGTGACAGGCCCCGCTAATTCACCCCTCCACTTT. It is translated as CASSLVTGPANSPLHF.

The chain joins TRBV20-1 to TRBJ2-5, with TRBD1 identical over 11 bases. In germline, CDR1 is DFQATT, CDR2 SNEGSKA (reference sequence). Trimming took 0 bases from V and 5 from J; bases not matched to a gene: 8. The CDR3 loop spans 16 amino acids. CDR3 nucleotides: TGCAGTGCTAGAGATGGCGGACAGGGGGCGCGGGAGACCCAGTACTTC. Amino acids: CSARDGGQGARETQYF.

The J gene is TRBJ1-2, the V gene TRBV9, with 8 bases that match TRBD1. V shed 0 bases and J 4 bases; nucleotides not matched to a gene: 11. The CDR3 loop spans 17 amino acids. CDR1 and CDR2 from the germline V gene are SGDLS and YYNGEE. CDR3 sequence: CASSVGAPTGGSYGYTF. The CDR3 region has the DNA TGTGCCAGCAGCGTAGGGGCCCCTACAGGGGGAAGCTATGGCTACACCTTC.

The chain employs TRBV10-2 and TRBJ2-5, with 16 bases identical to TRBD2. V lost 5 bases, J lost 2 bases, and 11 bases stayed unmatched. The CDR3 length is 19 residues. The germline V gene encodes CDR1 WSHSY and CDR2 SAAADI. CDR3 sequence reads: CASSNPAGLAGGVQETQYF. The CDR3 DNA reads TGCGCCAGCAGTAACCCCGCGGGACTAGCGGGAGGGGTTCAAGAGACCCAGTACTTC.

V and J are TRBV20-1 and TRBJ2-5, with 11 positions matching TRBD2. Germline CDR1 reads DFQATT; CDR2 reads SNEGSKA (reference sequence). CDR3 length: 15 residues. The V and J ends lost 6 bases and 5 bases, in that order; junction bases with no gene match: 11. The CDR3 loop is CSAPRGSGRGETQYF. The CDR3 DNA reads TGCAGTGCCCCCCGGGGTAGCGGGAGGGGTGAGACCCAGTACTTC.

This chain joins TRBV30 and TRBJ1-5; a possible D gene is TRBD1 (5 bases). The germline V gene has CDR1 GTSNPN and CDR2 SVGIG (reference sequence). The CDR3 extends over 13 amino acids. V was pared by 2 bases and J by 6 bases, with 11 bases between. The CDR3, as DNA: TGTGCCTGGAGTTTTGGGGGTGGTCAGCCCCAGCATTTT. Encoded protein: CAWSFGGGQPQHF.

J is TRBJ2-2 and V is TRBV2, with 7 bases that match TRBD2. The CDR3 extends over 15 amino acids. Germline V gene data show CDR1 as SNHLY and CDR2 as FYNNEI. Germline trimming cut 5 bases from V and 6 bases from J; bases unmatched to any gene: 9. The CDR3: CASSSRLAGAGELFF. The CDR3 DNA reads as TGTGCCAGCAGTTCCCGTTTAGCGGGCGCCGGGGAGCTGTTTTTT.

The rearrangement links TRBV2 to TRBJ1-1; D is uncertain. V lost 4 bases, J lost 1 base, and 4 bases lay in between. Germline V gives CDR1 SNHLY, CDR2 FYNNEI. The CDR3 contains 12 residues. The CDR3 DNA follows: TGTGCCAGCAGTGGACAGAACACTGAAGCTTTCTTT. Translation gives CASSGQNTEAFF.

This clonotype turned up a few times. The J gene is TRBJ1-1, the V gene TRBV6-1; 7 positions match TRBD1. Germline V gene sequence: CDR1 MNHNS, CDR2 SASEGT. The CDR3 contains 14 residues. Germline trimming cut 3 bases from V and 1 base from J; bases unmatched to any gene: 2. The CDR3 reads CASSDRGENTEAFF. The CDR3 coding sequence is TGTGCCAGCAGTGACAGGGGGGAGAACACTGAAGCTTTCTTT.

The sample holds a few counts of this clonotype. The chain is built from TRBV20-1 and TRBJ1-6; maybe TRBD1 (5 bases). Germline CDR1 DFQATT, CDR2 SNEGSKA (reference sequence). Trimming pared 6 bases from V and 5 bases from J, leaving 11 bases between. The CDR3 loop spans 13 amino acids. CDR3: CSATRDHNSPLHF. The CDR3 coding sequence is TGCAGTGCCACCCGGGACCATAATTCACCCCTCCACTTT.

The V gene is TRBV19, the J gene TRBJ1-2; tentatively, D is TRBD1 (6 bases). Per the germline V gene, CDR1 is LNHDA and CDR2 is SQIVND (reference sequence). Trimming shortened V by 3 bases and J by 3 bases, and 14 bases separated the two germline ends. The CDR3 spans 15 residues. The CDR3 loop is CASSMWDTPDYGYTF. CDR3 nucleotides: TGTGCCAGTAGTATGTGGGACACCCCTGACTATGGCTACACCTTC.

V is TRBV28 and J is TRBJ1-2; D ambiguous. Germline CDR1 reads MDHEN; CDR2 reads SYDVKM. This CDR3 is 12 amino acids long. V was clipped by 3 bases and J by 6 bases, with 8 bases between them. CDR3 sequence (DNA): TGTGCCAGCAGTTTTAACAGAAATGGCTACACCTTC. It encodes CASSFNRNGYTF.

CDR3 in DNA: TGCAGTGCTAGGAGGGACAGTGGAGGCTACACCTTC. Encoded protein: CSARRDSGGYTF. V is TRBV20-1 and J is TRBJ1-2; 7 bases agree with TRBD1. Trimming removed 3 bases from V and 8 bases from J; junction bases left unmatched: 6. Looked up from germline, CDR1 is DFQATT and CDR2 is SNEGSKA (reference sequence). The CDR3 has 12 residues.

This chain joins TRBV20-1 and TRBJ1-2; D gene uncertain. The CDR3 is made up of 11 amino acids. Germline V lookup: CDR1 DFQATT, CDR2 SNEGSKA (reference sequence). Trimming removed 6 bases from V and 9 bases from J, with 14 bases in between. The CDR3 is CSAFWAESYTF. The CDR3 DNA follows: TGCAGTGCCTTCTGGGCCGAGAGCTACACCTTC.

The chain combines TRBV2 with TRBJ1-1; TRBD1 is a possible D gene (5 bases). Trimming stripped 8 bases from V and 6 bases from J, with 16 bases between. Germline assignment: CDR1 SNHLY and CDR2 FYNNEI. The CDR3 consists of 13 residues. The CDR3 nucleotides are TGTGCCAGCGAGCGGGGGGGGAGAGCTGAAGCTTTCTTT. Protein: CASERGGRAEAFF.

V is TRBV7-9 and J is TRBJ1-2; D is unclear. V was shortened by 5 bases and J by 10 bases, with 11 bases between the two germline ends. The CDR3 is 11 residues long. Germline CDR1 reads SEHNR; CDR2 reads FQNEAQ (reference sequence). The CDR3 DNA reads TGTGCCAGCAGCGCCGAGTGGCTCTACACCTTC. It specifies CASSAEWLYTF. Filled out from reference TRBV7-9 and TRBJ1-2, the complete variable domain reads DTGVSQNPRHKITKRGQNVTFRCDPISEHNRLYWYRQTLGQGPEFLTYFQNEAQLEKSRLLSDRFSAERPKGSFSTLEIQRTEQGDSAMYLCASSAEWLYTFGSGTRLTVV.

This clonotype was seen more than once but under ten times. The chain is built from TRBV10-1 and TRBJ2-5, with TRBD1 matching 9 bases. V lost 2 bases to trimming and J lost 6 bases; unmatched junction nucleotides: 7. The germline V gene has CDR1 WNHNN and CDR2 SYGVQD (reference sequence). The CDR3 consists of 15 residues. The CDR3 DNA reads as TGCGCCAGCAGTGAGACTACAGGGGGCGCGAAGACCCAGTACTTC. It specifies CASSETTGGAKTQYF.

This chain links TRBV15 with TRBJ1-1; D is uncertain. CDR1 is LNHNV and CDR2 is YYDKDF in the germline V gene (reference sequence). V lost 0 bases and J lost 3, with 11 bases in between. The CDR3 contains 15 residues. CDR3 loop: CATSREAGGHTEAFF. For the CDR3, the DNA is TGTGCCACCAGCAGAGAGGCCGGAGGGCACACTGAAGCTTTCTTT.

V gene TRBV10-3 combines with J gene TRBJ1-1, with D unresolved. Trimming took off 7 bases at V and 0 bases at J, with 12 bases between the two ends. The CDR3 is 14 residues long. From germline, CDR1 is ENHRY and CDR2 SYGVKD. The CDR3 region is CAITEGVLNTEAFF. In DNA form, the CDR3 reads TGTGCCATCACCGAGGGAGTCCTGAACACTGAAGCTTTCTTT.

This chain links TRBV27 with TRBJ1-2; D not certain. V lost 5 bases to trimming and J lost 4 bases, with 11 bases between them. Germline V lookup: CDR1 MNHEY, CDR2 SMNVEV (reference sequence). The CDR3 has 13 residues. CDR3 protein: CASSRRDLYGYTF. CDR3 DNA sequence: TGTGCCAGCAGTCGACGGGATCTCTATGGCTACACCTTC.

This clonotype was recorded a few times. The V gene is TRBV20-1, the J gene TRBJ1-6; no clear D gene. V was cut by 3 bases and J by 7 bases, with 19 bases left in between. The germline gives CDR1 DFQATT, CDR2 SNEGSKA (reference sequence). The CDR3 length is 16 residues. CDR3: CSASLLLSQENSPLHF. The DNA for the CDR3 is TGCAGTGCTAGTTTGTTGTTGAGTCAGGAAAATTCACCCCTCCACTTT.

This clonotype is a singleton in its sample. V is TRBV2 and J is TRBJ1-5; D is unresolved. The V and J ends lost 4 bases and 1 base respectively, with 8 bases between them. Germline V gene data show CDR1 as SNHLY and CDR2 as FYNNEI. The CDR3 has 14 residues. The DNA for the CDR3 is TGTGCCAGCAGTGTGGGGAACAGCAATCAGCCCCAGCATTTT. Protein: CASSVGNSNQPQHF.

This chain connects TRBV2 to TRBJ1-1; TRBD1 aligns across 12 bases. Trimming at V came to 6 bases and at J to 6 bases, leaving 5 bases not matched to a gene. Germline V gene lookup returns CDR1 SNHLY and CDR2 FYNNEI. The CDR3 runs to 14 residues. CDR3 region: CASRRGQGAAEAFF. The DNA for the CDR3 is TGTGCCAGCAGGAGGGGACAGGGGGCGGCTGAAGCTTTCTTT. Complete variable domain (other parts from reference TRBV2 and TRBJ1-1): EPEVTQTPSHQVTQMGQEVILRCVPISNHLYFYWYRQILGQKVEFLVSFYNNEISEKSEIFDDQFSVERPDGSNFTLKIRSTKLEDSAMYFCASRRGQGAAEAFFGQGTRLTVV.

Written as DNA, the CDR3 is TGTGCCAGCAGTGAGGGCCCTTTAAGCTATGGCTACACCTTC. It encodes CASSEGPLSYGYTF. V is TRBV2 and J is TRBJ1-2; D ambiguous. Germline V gene sequence: CDR1 SNHLY, CDR2 FYNNEI. The V and J ends lost 3 bases and 4 bases respectively, with 12 bases between them. The CDR3 spans 14 residues.

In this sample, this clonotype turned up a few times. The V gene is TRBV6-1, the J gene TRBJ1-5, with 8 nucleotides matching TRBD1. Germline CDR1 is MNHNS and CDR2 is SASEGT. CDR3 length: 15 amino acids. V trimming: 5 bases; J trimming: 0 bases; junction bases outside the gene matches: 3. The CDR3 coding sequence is TGTGCCAGCAGTCCGACAGGGGCTAGCAATCAGCCCCAGCATTTT. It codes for CASSPTGASNQPQHF.

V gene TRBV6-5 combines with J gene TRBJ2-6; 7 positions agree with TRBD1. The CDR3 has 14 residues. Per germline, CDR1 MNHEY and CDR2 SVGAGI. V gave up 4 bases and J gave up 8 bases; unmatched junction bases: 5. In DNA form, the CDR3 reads TGTGCCAGCAGTTCCCCAGGGGGTCCCAACGTCCTGACTTTC. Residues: CASSSPGGPNVLTF.